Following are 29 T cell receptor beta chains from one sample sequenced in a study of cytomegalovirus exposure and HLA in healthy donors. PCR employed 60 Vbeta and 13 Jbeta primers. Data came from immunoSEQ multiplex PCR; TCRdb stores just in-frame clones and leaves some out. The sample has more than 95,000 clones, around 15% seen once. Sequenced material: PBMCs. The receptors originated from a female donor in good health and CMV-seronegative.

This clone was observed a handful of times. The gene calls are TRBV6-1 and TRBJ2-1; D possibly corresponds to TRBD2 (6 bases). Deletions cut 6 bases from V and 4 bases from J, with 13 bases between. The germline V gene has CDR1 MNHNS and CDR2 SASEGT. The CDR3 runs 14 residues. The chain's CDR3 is CASRKRASYNEQFF. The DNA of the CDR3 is TGTGCCAGCAGAAAGCGGGCCTCGTACAATGAGCAGTTCTTC.

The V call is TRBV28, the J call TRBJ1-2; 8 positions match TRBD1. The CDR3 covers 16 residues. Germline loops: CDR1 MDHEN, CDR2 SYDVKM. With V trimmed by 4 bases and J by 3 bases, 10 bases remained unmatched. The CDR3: CASSWPGGLPYYGYTF. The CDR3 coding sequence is TGTGCCAGCAGTTGGCCAGGGGGCCTTCCTTACTATGGCTACACCTTC.

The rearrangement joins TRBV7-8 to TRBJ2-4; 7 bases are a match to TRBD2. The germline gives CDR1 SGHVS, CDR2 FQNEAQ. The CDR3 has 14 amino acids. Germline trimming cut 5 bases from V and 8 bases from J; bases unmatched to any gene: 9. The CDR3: CASSPSGGVDIQYF. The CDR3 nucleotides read TGTGCCAGCAGCCCCTCGGGGGGAGTGGACATTCAGTACTTC.

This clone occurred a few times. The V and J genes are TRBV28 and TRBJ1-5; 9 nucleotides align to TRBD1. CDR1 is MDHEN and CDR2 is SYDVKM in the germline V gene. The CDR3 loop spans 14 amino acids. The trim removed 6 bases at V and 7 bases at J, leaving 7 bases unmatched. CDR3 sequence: CASRDGQGLQPQHF. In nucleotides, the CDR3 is TGTGCCAGCAGAGACGGACAGGGGTTACAGCCCCAGCATTTT.

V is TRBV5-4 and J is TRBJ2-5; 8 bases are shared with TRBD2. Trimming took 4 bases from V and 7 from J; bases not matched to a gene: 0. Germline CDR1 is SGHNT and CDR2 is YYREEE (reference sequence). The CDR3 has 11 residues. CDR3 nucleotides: TGTGCCAGCAGCGCGGGGGGGACCCAGTACTTC. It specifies CASSAGGTQYF.

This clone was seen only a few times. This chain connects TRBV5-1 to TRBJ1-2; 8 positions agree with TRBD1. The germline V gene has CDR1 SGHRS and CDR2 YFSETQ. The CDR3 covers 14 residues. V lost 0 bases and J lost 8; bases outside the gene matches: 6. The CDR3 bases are TGCGCCAGCAGCTTGGAGGGCAGGGGGCGAGGCTACACCTTC. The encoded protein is CASSLEGRGRGYTF.

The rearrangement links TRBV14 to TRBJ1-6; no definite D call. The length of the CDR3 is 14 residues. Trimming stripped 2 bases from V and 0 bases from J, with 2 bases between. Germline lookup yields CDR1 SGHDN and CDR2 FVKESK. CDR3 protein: CASSQRSYNSPLHF. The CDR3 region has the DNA TGTGCCAGCAGCCAACGCTCCTATAATTCACCCCTCCACTTT.

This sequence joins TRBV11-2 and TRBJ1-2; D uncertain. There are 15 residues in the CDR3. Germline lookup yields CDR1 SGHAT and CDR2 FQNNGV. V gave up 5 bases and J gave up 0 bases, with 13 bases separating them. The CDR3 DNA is TGTGCCAGCAGCACCAGACTCTCAGCTAACTATGGCTACACCTTC. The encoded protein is CASSTRLSANYGYTF.

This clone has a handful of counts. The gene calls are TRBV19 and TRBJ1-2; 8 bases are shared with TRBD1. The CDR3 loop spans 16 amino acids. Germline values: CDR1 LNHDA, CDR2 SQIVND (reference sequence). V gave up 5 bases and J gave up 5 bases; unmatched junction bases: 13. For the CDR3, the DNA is TGTGCCAGTAGTCAACTTGGCGGGACAGGTTTTTATGGCTACACCTTC. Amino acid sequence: CASSQLGGTGFYGYTF.

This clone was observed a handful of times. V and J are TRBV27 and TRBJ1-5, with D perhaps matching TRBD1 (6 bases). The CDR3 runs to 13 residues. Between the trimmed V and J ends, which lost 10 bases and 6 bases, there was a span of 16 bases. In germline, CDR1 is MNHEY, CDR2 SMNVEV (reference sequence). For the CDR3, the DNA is TGTGCCACCAGAAGACAGGCGGCTCAGCCCCAGCATTTT. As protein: CATRRQAAQPQHF.

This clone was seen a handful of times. CDR3 residues: CAWSAGTGGIGQPQHF. The DNA for the CDR3 is TGTGCCTGGAGTGCAGGTACAGGGGGAATTGGTCAGCCCCAGCATTTT. V and J are TRBV30 and TRBJ1-5, with 8 bases lining up with TRBD1. Germline loops: CDR1 GTSNPN, CDR2 SVGIG (reference sequence). This CDR3 spans 16 amino acids. Trimming cost V 1 base and J 6 bases; bases outside gene matches: 11. The whole variable domain, remainder taken from reference TRBV30 and TRBJ1-5, is SQTIHQWPATLVQPVGSPLSLECTVEGTSNPNLYWYRQAAGRGLQLLFYSVGIGQISSEVPQNLSASRPQDRQFILSSKKLLLSDSGFYLCAWSAGTGGIGQPQHFGDGTRLSIL.

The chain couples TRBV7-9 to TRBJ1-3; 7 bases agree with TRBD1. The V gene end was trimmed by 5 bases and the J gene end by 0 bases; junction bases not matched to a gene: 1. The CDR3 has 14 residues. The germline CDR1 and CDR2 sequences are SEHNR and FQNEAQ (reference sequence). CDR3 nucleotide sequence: TGTGCCAGCAGCCCAGGGGGCTCTGGAAACACCATATATTTT. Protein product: CASSPGGSGNTIYF.

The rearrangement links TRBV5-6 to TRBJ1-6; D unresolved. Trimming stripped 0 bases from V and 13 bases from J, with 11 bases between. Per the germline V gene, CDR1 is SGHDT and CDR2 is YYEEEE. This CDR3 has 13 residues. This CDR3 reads CASSLEFAGPLHF. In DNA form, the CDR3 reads TGTGCCAGCAGCTTGGAATTCGCGGGGCCCCTCCACTTT.

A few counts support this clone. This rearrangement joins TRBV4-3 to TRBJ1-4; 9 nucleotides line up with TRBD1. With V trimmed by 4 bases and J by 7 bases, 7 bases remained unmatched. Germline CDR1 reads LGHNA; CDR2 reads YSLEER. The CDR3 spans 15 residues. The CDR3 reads CASSPNRGRGEKLFF. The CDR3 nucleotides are TGCGCCAGCAGCCCTAACAGGGGGCGCGGTGAAAAACTGTTTTTT.

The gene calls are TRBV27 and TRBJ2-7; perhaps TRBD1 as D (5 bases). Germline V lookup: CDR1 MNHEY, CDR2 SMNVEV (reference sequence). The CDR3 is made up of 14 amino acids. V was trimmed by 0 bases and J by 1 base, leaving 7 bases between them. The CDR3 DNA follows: TGTGCCAGCAGTTTATCCCACAGGTCCTACGAGCAGTACTTC. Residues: CASSLSHRSYEQYF.

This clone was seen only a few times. The CDR3 region has the DNA TGTGCCAGCAGCTTAGAGCGGTACGGCGGAGGGGGCGTACATTTT. Its protein is CASSLERYGGGGVHF. This rearrangement joins TRBV7-2 to TRBJ1-5, with TRBD1 matching 7 bases. V shed 1 base and J 16 bases; nucleotides not matched to a gene: 16. Germline V gene data show CDR1 as SGHTA and CDR2 as FQGNSA. CDR3 length: 15 residues.

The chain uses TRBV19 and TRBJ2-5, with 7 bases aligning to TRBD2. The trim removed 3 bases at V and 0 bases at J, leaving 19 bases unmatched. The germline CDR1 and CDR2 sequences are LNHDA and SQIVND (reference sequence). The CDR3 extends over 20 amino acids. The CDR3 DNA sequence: TGTGCCAGTAGTATCCCCCCCAGATGGGGGTCGGGACTACACCAAGAGACCCAGTACTTC. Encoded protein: CASSIPPRWGSGLHQETQYF.

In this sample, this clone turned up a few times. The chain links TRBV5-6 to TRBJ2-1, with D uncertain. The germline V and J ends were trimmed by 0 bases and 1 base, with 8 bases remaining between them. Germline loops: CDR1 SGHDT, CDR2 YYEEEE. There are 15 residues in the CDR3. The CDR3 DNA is TGTGCCAGCAGCTTGGCGGCAGCGTCCTACAATGAGCAGTTCTTC. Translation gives CASSLAAASYNEQFF.

The CDR3 here is CASSTSGLAGINEQFF. The CDR3 nucleotides read TGTGCCAGCAGCACCTCGGGACTAGCGGGAATCAATGAGCAGTTCTTC. V and J are TRBV5-4 and TRBJ2-1, with 13 bases fitting TRBD2. V dropped 4 bases and J dropped 6; count of bases not matched to a gene: 7. Germline CDR1 reads SGHNT; CDR2 reads YYREEE (reference sequence). The CDR3 loop spans 16 amino acids.

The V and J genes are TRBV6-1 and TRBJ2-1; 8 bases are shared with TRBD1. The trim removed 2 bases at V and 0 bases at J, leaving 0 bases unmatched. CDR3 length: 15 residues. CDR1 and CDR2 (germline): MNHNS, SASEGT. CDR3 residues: CASSETGGSYNEQFF. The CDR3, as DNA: TGTGCCAGCAGTGAAACAGGGGGCTCCTACAATGAGCAGTTCTTC.

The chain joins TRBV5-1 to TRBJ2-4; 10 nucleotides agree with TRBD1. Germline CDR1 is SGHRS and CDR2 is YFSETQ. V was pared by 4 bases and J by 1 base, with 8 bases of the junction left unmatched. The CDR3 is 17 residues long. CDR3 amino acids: CASSPAGQGLAKNIQYF. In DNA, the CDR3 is TGCGCCAGCAGCCCTGCGGGACAGGGGCTGGCCAAAAACATTCAGTACTTC.

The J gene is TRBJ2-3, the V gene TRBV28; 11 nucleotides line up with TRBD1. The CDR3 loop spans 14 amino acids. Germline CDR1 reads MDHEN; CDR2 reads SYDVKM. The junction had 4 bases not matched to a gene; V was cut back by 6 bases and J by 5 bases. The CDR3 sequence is CASRRTGGRDTQYF. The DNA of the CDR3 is TGTGCCAGCAGGCGGACAGGGGGCAGAGATACGCAGTATTTT. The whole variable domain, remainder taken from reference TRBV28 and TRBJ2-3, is DVKVTQSSRYLVKRTGEKVFLECVQDMDHENMFWYRQDPGLGLRLIYFSYDVKMKEKGDIPEGYSVSREKKERFSLILESASTNQTSMYLCASRRTGGRDTQYFGPGTRLTVL.

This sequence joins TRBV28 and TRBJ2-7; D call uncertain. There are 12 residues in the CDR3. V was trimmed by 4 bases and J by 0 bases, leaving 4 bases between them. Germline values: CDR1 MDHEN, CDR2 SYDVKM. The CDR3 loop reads CASSWSSYEQYF. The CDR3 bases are TGTGCCAGCAGTTGGAGCTCCTACGAGCAGTACTTC.

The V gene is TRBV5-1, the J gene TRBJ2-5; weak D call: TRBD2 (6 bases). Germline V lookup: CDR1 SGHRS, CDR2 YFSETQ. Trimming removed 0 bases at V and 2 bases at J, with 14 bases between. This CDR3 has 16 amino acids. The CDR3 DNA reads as TGCGCCAGCAGCTTGGGTCCGGGCGGGAAGCAAGAGACCCAGTACTTC. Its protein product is CASSLGPGGKQETQYF.

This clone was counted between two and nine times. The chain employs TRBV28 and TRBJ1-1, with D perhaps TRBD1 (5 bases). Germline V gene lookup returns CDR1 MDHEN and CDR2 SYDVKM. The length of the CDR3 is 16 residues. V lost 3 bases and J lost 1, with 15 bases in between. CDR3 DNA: TGTGCCAGCAGTTTGCCCCCGGACAACAGGAACACTGAAGCTTTCTTT. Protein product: CASSLPPDNRNTEAFF. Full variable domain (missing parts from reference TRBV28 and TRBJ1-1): DVKVTQSSRYLVKRTGEKVFLECVQDMDHENMFWYRQDPGLGLRLIYFSYDVKMKEKGDIPEGYSVSREKKERFSLILESASTNQTSMYLCASSLPPDNRNTEAFFGQGTRLTVV.

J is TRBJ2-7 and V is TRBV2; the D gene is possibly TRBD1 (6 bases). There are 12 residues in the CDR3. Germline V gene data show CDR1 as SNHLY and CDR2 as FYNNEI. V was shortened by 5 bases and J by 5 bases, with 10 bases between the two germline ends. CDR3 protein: CASSIQGHEQYF. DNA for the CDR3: TGTGCCAGCAGTATACAGGGCCACGAGCAGTACTTC.

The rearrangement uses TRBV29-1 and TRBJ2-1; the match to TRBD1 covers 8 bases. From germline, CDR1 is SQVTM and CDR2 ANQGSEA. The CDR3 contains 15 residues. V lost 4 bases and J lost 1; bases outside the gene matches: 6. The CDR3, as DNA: TGCAGCGTTGGGGACAGGATTAGGTCCTACAATGAGCAGTTCTTC. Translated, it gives CSVGDRIRSYNEQFF.

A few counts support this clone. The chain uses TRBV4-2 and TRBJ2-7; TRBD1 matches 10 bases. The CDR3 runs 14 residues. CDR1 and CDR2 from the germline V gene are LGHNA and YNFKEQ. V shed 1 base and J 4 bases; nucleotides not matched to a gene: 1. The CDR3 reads CASSQGQGAYEQYF. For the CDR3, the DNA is TGTGCCAGCAGCCAAGGACAGGGGGCGTACGAGCAGTACTTC.

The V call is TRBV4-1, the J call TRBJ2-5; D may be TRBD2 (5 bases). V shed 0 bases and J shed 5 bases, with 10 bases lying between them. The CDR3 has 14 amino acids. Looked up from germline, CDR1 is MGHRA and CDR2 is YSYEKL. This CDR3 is CASSQDTSSETQYF. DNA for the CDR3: TGCGCCAGCAGCCAAGATACTAGTAGTGAGACCCAGTACTTC.